The source of this T cell receptor (beta chain) is a study of cytomegalovirus exposure and HLA in healthy donors. Notes on the study in general: Follow-up analysis later connected one missense variant in DCLRE1C with trimming of TCR beta V- and J-genes. Later work found most CMV-associated TCR beta chains apparently HLA-restricted. The authors listed 164 TCR beta chains as cytomegalovirus-associated. A few of the chains that were CMV-associated were confirmed in vitro to be specific for CMV antigens.

Primers for the PCR totalled 60 Vbeta and 13 Jbeta. The method was immunoSEQ multiplex PCR; TCRdb's version includes in-frame clones alone and lacks a portion of them. The sample has under 150,000 clones, about 80% seen once. The table lists this clone with a few counts. Antigen specificity is unknown. The sample consisted of PBMCs. The origin of this receptor is a woman in her 50s in good health and CMV-seronegative.

The CDR3 sequence is CASSWRQGGPSEQYF. In DNA, the CDR3 is TGTGCCAGCAGCTGGAGACAGGGCGGTCCTTCCGAGCAGTACTTC. The rearrangement links TRBV5-4 to TRBJ2-7; 7 positions agree with TRBD1. Trimming at V came to 3 bases and at J to 6 bases, leaving 12 bases not matched to a gene. The CDR3 consists of 15 residues. Germline CDR1 SGHNT, CDR2 YYREEE (reference sequence).